This T cell receptor beta chain is from a study of shared clonotypes between healthy human individuals. Some clones are missing from TCRdb's copy, which holds only in-frame ones; the method was immunoSEQ multiplex PCR. The sample lists around 2.1 million clones; 85% to 95% were seen once. The CDR3 runs to 14 residues. The germline V and J ends were trimmed by 6 bases and 4 bases, with 16 bases remaining between them. CDR1 and CDR2 (germline): SGHVS, FQNEAQ. CD8 cells classed as naive were CD45RO-negative and positively selected for CCR7, excluding terminally differentiated effector memory CD45RA+ cells. The donors, healthy adults who were HIV-negative, had experienced no recent acute infections or vaccinations.

The chain couples TRBV7-8 to TRBJ2-7; TRBD2 is a possible D gene (5 bases). Source material: naive CD8+ T cells from PBMCs. This receptor was obtained from a man younger than 35 in good health. Some clones in this sample may be carry-over from other donors' samples. CDR3 coding DNA: TGTGCCAGCAGTCAAGGCCCGGGAAATTACGAGCAGTACTTC. Amino acid sequence: CASSQGPGNYEQYF.